The source of this TCR beta chain is a study of regulatory T cells in long-lasting Graves disease. Regarding time point: newly diagnosed GD, antithyroid drugs for less than 3 months. Researchers made the TCR library from RNA that was extracted from PBMCs. Relying on iRepertoire HTBI primers and Arm-PCR of CDR3 regions, the team built TCR beta libraries. TCRdb analysed the multiplex PCR reads with MiXCR anew, one entry per CDR3 protein. Of about 350,000 distinct CDR3 sequences in the sample, 15% to 20% were seen once. V lost 5 bases and J 9 bases, leaving 14 bases between the germline ends. The CDR3 has 12 residues. Of note for this clonotype: A single base separates this from a much larger clone, so it may be a read error.

These data are also associated with another study on T cells in Graves' hyperthyroidism and ophthalmopathy.

The chain joins TRBV12-3 or TRBV12-4 to TRBJ2-7; D gene unclear. This TCR came from a woman aged 18 to 35 with Graves disease. The sample here was peripheral blood mononuclear cells (PBMCs), taken at new diagnosis, from a patient treated with antithyroid drugs. CDR3 protein: CASSPWVGGQYF. The CDR3 DNA is TGTGCCAGCAGTCCGTGGGTGGGCGGGCAGTACTTC.